This T cell receptor beta chain appears in the sequencing data of a study of CD8 T cells in Susac syndrome. The RNA input was roughly 0.45 to 1 ug, and it was reverse transcribed with random hexamers. TCR beta CDR3 was amplified by immunoSEQ multiplex PCR. This amplification extended across 54 Vbeta and 13 Jbeta segments. TCRdb used MiXCR to reprocess the immunoSEQ multiplex PCR reads, holding one entry per CDR3 protein. The table has 200,000 or so distinct CDR3 sequences, approximately 96% seen once. This CDR3 is built from 17 residues. Trimming cost V 3 bases and J 3 bases, with 20 bases left between them. Germline CDR1 reads SGHRS; CDR2 reads YFSETQ. Sequencing of TCR beta drew on CD8+ and CD4+ T cells from blood. It was negative isolation that provided the CD8+ and CD4+ T cells, whereas TEMRA cells were enriched by FACS.

The chain combines TRBV5-1 with TRBJ2-3; D is ambiguous. Sequencing was done on a sample of CD4+ T cells from PBMCs. The origin of this receptor is a human donor with multiple sclerosis. The CDR3 is CASSYDGSAISTDTQYF. The CDR3 DNA sequence: TGCGCCAGCAGCTATGACGGGTCGGCTATTTCTACAGATACGCAGTATTTT.